This TCR beta chain was recorded in a study of T cell repertoires in cytomegalovirus infection. Turning to the study itself: Matching HLA type and CMV infection were both indicated by public TCR beta signatures.

Study observations and caveats: People with CMV and the relevant HLA were identified by cumulative public TCR beta family frequency.

To note about this clonotype: Antigen: not known.

Germline CDR1 MNHNS, CDR2 SASEGT. Trimming cost V 6 bases and J 7 bases; bases outside gene matches: 9. The CDR3 runs 14 residues. From the reads, TCRdb called clonotypes with MiXCR, one entry per CDR3 protein. Altogether about 120,000 distinct CDR3 sequences are present, roughly a tenth being singletons, with the ten largest covering approximately 31%. Sequencing input: PBMCs, sequenced either directly or after in vitro stimulation (not recorded which). V is TRBV6-1 and J is TRBJ1-5, with 7 bases that match TRBD1. The clonotype was recovered from a human donor in good health (CMV status not recorded). Some clones in this sample may be carry-over from other donors' samples. CDR3 residues: CASREQGETQPQHF. The DNA for the CDR3 is TGTGCCAGCAGAGAGCAGGGGGAGACGCAGCCCCAGCATTTT.